What follows are 18 T cell receptor beta chains derived from one specimen sequenced in a study of CD4 T cells in relation to SARS-CoV-2 and coronaviruses. The unexposed donors gave CD4+ T cells in 2011-2018, prior to COVID-19. CD4+ T cells were isolated from the cells after around 11 days of culture. Repertoires were generated with immunoSEQ multiplex PCR, while TCRdb's copy carries only in-frame clones and drops some. The sample carries approximately 20,000 clones, about 86% recorded once. Their cognate antigens are unknown. Sequencing input: CD4+ T cells from PBMCs, cultured in vitro. The receptors derive from a human donor in good health.

This chain uses TRBV12-3 or TRBV12-4 with TRBJ1-5; D is unclear. V lost 5 bases to trimming and J lost 3 bases, with 8 bases between them. The CDR3 is 13 amino acids. The CDR3 DNA reads as TGTGCCAGCAGTCCGGGTCACAATCAGCCCCAGCATTTT. It translates to CASSPGHNQPQHF.

The genes are TRBV5-1 and TRBJ2-1; a weak D match, TRBD1 (7 bases). The V gene's germline CDR1 is SGHRS and CDR2 YFSETQ. V lost 0 bases, J lost 10 bases, and 11 bases lay in between. The CDR3 runs to 13 residues. The CDR3 loop is CASSLGQGGEQFF. The CDR3 DNA reads TGCGCCAGCAGCTTGGGACAGGGAGGAGAGCAGTTCTTC.

This chain connects TRBV10-1 to TRBJ1-2; TRBD1 matches at 9 bases. V dropped 10 bases and J dropped 6; count of bases not matched to a gene: 15. The CDR3 consists of 15 residues. The germline V gene encodes CDR1 WNHNN and CDR2 SYGVQD (reference sequence). This chain's CDR3 is CAIPQGAWIYNGYTF. The CDR3 nucleotides read TGCGCCATCCCACAGGGGGCGTGGATCTATAATGGCTACACCTTC.

The count of this clone is one. The J gene is TRBJ2-7, the V gene TRBV7-2; possible D gene TRBD1, 6 bases. V was shortened by 0 bases and J by 5 bases, with 11 bases between the two germline ends. The CDR3 is 14 amino acids. The germline V gene encodes CDR1 SGHTA and CDR2 FQGNSA. CDR3 nucleotides: TGTGCCAGCAGCTTAGCTGGACAGAGTAACGAGCAGTACTTC. Translation gives CASSLAGQSNEQYF.

This clone is a singleton in its sample. The V call is TRBV30, the J call TRBJ2-7, with D possibly being TRBD1 or TRBD2 (5 bases each). Germline CDR1 is GTSNPN and CDR2 is SVGIG (reference sequence). V was shortened by 1 base and J by 5 bases, with 18 bases between the two germline ends. This CDR3 has 15 amino acids. CDR3 nucleotide sequence: TGTGCCTGGAGTGCAAGGCTTGGGGGTAATAACGAGCAGTACTTC. Translating gives CAWSARLGGNNEQYF.

The chain couples TRBV7-9 to TRBJ1-3, with D maybe TRBD1 (5 bases). Germline V gene sequence: CDR1 SEHNR, CDR2 FQNEAQ (reference sequence). Trimming cost V 7 bases and J 0 bases, with 16 bases left between them. CDR3 length: 16 amino acids. The CDR3 region is CASTGGDRSSGNTIYF. CDR3 nucleotides: TGTGCCAGCACGGGGGGGGATCGGAGCTCTGGAAACACCATATATTTT.

V usage is TRBV6-2 or TRBV6-3 and J usage is TRBJ2-1, with TRBD2 as a possible D gene (5 bases). This CDR3 region has 15 residues. The V end was cut by 5 bases, the J end by 0 bases, with 11 bases between. Germline CDR1 MNHEY, CDR2 SVGEGT. The CDR3: CASSKDWGSYNEQFF. The CDR3 DNA sequence: TGTGCCAGCAGTAAGGACTGGGGCTCCTACAATGAGCAGTTCTTC.

V usage is TRBV7-9 and J usage is TRBJ1-4; D perhaps matches TRBD1 (6 bases). V lost 5 bases and J 0 bases, leaving 13 bases between the germline ends. From germline, CDR1 is SEHNR and CDR2 FQNEAQ (reference sequence). The CDR3 length is 16 residues. The chain's CDR3 is CASSIGQSATNEKLFF. CDR3 bases: TGTGCCAGCAGCATTGGACAGAGTGCAACTAATGAAAAACTGTTTTTT. Combining the CDR3 with reference TRBV7-9 and TRBJ1-4 gives the whole variable domain DTGVSQNPRHKITKRGQNVTFRCDPISEHNRLYWYRQTLGQGPEFLTYFQNEAQLEKSRLLSDRFSAERPKGSFSTLEIQRTEQGDSAMYLCASSIGQSATNEKLFFGSGTQLSVL.

The sample holds a few counts of this clone. V and J are TRBV18 and TRBJ1-2; 8 nucleotides match TRBD1. J lost 7 bases, V lost 1 base, and 8 bases had no gene match. This CDR3 has 15 residues. Germline V gene lookup returns CDR1 KGHSH and CDR2 LQKENI. CDR3 sequence: CASSPLDRVMSGYTF. The CDR3 DNA sequence: TGTGCCAGCTCACCACTGGACAGGGTTATGAGTGGCTACACCTTC.

V and J are TRBV19 and TRBJ1-5, with TRBD1 as a possible D gene (6 bases). V lost 6 bases and J lost 5, with 8 bases in between. The CDR3 covers 12 residues. Germline V CDR1 and CDR2: LNHDA, SQIVND (reference sequence). The CDR3 DNA sequence: TGTGCCAGTAGGCCAGGGGATCAGCCCCAGCATTTT. It specifies CASRPGDQPQHF.

The sample holds a few counts of this clone. The V call is TRBV25-1, the J call TRBJ1-1; unclear D gene. The length of the CDR3 is 12 residues. Germline lookup yields CDR1 MGHDK and CDR2 SYGVNS. V lost 7 bases and J lost 1, with 7 bases in between. The CDR3 DNA follows: TGTGCCAGCACCGACGGGAACACTGAAGCTTTCTTT. Amino acids: CASTDGNTEAFF.

This clone was recorded only once. This chain links TRBV29-1 with TRBJ2-5, with 7 bases fitting TRBD2. The germline CDR1 and CDR2 sequences are SQVTM and ANQGSEA. The CDR3 spans 14 residues. J was trimmed by 5 bases and V by 4 bases; bases with no gene match: 10. The CDR3: CSVAMLAVGETQYF. CDR3 nucleotide sequence: TGCAGCGTTGCAATGCTAGCGGTGGGGGAGACCCAGTACTTC. The complete variable domain, with remaining parts taken from reference TRBV29-1 and TRBJ2-5, reads SAVISQKPSRDICQRGTSLTIQCQVDSQVTMMFWYRQQPGQSLTLIATANQGSEATYESGFVIDKFPISRPNLTFSTLTVSNMSPEDSSIYLCSVAMLAVGETQYFGPGTRLLVL.

This chain links TRBV6-1 with TRBJ2-1; D is uncertain. The CDR3 is made up of 13 amino acids. V lost 3 bases and J 4 bases, leaving 7 bases between the germline ends. The germline gives CDR1 MNHNS, CDR2 SASEGT. The CDR3 DNA sequence: TGTGCCAGCAGTGACCAGGAGTACAATGAGCAGTTCTTC. Translated, it gives CASSDQEYNEQFF.

This rearrangement joins TRBV11-2 to TRBJ1-2; TRBD1 matches 9 bases. The V and J ends lost 5 bases and 4 bases, in that order; junction bases with no gene match: 14. Germline CDR1 and CDR2: SGHAT and FQNNGV. The CDR3 loop spans 17 amino acids. This CDR3 reads CASSRGTGPHDPYGYTF. DNA for the CDR3: TGTGCCAGCAGCCGTGGGACAGGGCCCCATGATCCCTATGGCTACACCTTC.

In DNA, the CDR3 is TGTGCCAGTAGTTCAGAGACCTTGAACACTGAAGCTTTCTTT. This codes for CASSSETLNTEAFF. The J gene is TRBJ1-1, the V gene TRBV19; D remains unclear. Germline V gene sequence: CDR1 LNHDA, CDR2 SQIVND (reference sequence). The CDR3 is made up of 14 amino acids. V was cut by 5 bases and J by 0 bases, with 10 bases left in between.

The J gene is TRBJ2-3, the V gene TRBV10-3; TRBD1 or TRBD2 may be the D gene (5 bases each). Germline-derived CDR1 and CDR2 are ENHRY and SYGVKD. The CDR3 length is 14 residues. Trimming stripped 6 bases from V and 5 bases from J, with 15 bases between. The CDR3 DNA sequence: TGTGCCATCAGCCAGGGAATGCGGGTAGATACGCAGTATTTT. Translated, it gives CAISQGMRVDTQYF.

The chain combines TRBV4-1 with TRBJ1-3; 7 bases map to TRBD1. This CDR3 spans 17 amino acids. V gave up 2 bases and J gave up 3 bases; unmatched junction bases: 10. Germline V gene lookup returns CDR1 MGHRA and CDR2 YSYEKL. In nucleotides, the CDR3 is TGCGCCAGCAGCCAATACGACAGGGCGTTTGGTGGAAACACCATATATTTT. It yields the protein CASSQYDRAFGGNTIYF.

The V and J genes are TRBV18 and TRBJ1-5; D might be TRBD1 (6 bases). Germline assignment: CDR1 KGHSH and CDR2 LQKENI. This CDR3 is built from 14 residues. V lost 3 bases and J lost 2, with 8 bases in between. The CDR3 region has the DNA TGTGCCAGCTCACCCGGGGGCGGCAATCAGCCCCAGCATTTT. It yields the protein CASSPGGGNQPQHF.